Below, one T cell receptor beta chain is given with its context. The CDR3 consists of 16 residues. V shed 2 bases, J shed 3 bases, and the junction held 8 bases outside the gene matches. Germline assignment: CDR1 SGHKS and CDR2 YYEKEE (reference sequence). As to treatment: around 19 received Ad26.COV2.S at low or high dose, single or two shots; about five received placebo; per-sample allocation not given. Repertoires come from day 63 after the first vaccine or placebo injection. The data were obtained in a study of Ad26.COV2.S vaccination and SARS-CoV-2 variants. Using immunoSEQ multiplex PCR, the repertoire was profiled, and TCRdb retains in-frame clones only, with some absent. The table lists some 480,000 clones, 87% of them singletons, with more than 10% in the top ten.

The receptor was derived from a person aged 18 to 65 who received the Ad26.COV2.S COVID-19 vaccine or a placebo. The material sequenced was peripheral blood, taken in a trial of Ad26.COV2.S vaccine versus placebo. The V gene is TRBV5-5, the J gene TRBJ2-7, with 10 nucleotides matching TRBD1. This chain's CDR3 is CASSLTTGGIRYEQYF. CDR3 coding DNA: TGTGCCAGCAGCTTAACGACAGGGGGCATCCGCTACGAGCAGTACTTC.